Listed here are 11 T cell receptor beta chains from one sample, sequenced in a study of PD-1 blockade in classical Hodgkin lymphoma (dated by TCRdb to about 2020). Receptors were amplified or captured by the immunoSEQ multiplex PCR assay. TCRdb mirrors the immuneACCESS table, restricted to in-frame sequences. Some clones are absent from its copies; in checked studies, under half trace to an unresolved V gene, and the reason for the others is unknown. Counted in this sample were more than 15,000 clones; over 80% of them appeared once. Roughly 0.5% of the sample comes from the top ten. The sample's time point label, in plain terms: newly diagnosed, previously untreated cHL patient sample. Using a Miltenyi CD4+ T cell isolation kit, CD4+ T cells were purified from thawed PBMCs through magnetic negative selection. Material for sequencing was CD4+ T cells from blood. Receptors originate from a human donor with classical Hodgkin lymphoma.

The rearrangement uses TRBV20-1 and TRBJ2-3; no clear D gene. The CDR3 runs 11 residues. V lost 1 base and J 2 bases, leaving 1 base between the germline ends. CDR1 is DFQATT and CDR2 is SNEGSKA in the germline V gene (reference sequence). CDR3 region: CSARVTDTQYF. The CDR3, as DNA: TGCAGTGCTAGAGTCACAGATACGCAGTATTTT.

This chain connects TRBV5-6 to TRBJ2-6; D unresolved. Per germline, CDR1 SGHDT and CDR2 YYEEEE. CDR3 length equals 16 residues. Trimming shortened V by 0 bases and J by 4 bases, and 11 bases separated the two germline ends. The CDR3, as DNA: TGTGCCAGCAGCTTGGCAAAGGTCAGGGGGGCCAACGTCCTGACTTTC. Translation gives CASSLAKVRGANVLTF.

This sequence joins TRBV18 and TRBJ1-6; no clear D. Germline V gives CDR1 KGHSH, CDR2 LQKENI. Trimming shortened V by 2 bases and J by 5 bases, and 4 bases separated the two germline ends. The CDR3 contains 13 residues. The CDR3 bases are TGTGCCAGCTCACCAGACCATAATTCACCCCTCCACTTT. Translated, it gives CASSPDHNSPLHF.

The rearrangement uses TRBV7-9 and TRBJ2-7, with D possibly TRBD1 on 6 matching bases. Per the germline V gene, CDR1 is SEHNR and CDR2 is FQNEAQ (reference sequence). V lost 5 bases, J lost 4 bases, and 21 bases lay in between. The CDR3 contains 16 residues. This CDR3 is CASSPRPGTFRYEQYF. In nucleotides, the CDR3 is TGTGCCAGCAGCCCAAGACCGGGGACATTCCGATACGAGCAGTACTTC.

The V and J genes are TRBV30 and TRBJ2-7; TRBD2 matches at 8 bases. The CDR3 is made up of 13 amino acids. Per the germline V gene, CDR1 is GTSNPN and CDR2 is SVGIG (reference sequence). CDR3: CAGGAGGYYEQYF. The DNA of the CDR3 is TGTGCTGGAGGGGCGGGAGGCTACTACGAGCAGTACTTC.

This clone came up once. V gene TRBV5-1 combines with J gene TRBJ2-2; 12 bases map to TRBD2. CDR3 length: 15 residues. The V and J ends lost 4 bases and 6 bases, in that order; junction bases with no gene match: 4. CDR1 and CDR2 (germline): SGHRS, YFSETQ. The CDR3 loop reads CASSPGLAGPGELFF. For the CDR3, the DNA is TGCGCCAGCAGCCCGGGACTAGCGGGCCCCGGGGAGCTGTTTTTT. The full variable domain, in which reference TRBV5-1 and TRBJ2-2 provide the parts outside the CDR3, is KAGVTQTPRYLIKTRGQQVTLSCSPISGHRSVSWYQQTPGQGLQFLFEYFSETQRNKGNFPGRFSGRQFSNSRSEMNVSTLELGDSALYLCASSPGLAGPGELFFGEGSRLTVL.

V is TRBV7-9 and J is TRBJ2-4; a possible D gene is TRBD1 (6 bases). The length of the CDR3 is 16 residues. Germline loops: CDR1 SEHNR, CDR2 FQNEAQ (reference sequence). V lost 3 bases and J lost 4, with 16 bases in between. CDR3 region: CASSFTSQGIKNIQYF. The CDR3 coding sequence is TGTGCCAGCAGCTTTACGAGTCAGGGGATAAAAAACATTCAGTACTTC.

The chain links TRBV11-2 to TRBJ2-7; D call uncertain. CDR3 length: 12 residues. Germline V gene lookup returns CDR1 SGHAT and CDR2 FQNNGV. V lost 4 bases, J lost 2 bases, and 6 bases lay in between. CDR3 sequence (DNA): TGTGCCAGCAGCTCCCGGCCCTACGAGCAGTACTTC. It is translated as CASSSRPYEQYF.

V is TRBV28 and J is TRBJ2-7; D uncertain. V lost 7 bases and J lost 6, with 16 bases in between. The germline CDR1 and CDR2 sequences are MDHEN and SYDVKM. This CDR3 is 13 amino acids long. CDR3 bases: TGTGCCAGCAAGCATTTTCGGCGATCCGAGCAGTACTTC. It specifies CASKHFRRSEQYF. The whole variable domain, filled in from reference TRBV28 and TRBJ2-7, reads DVKVTQSSRYLVKRTGEKVFLECVQDMDHENMFWYRQDPGLGLRLIYFSYDVKMKEKGDIPEGYSVSREKKERFSLILESASTNQTSMYLCASKHFRRSEQYFGPGTRLTVT.

The V and J genes are TRBV10-3 and TRBJ1-3, with 9 nucleotides matching TRBD1. CDR1 is ENHRY, CDR2 SYGVKD, per germline. The CDR3 spans 15 residues. The junction had 9 bases not matched to a gene; V was cut back by 6 bases and J by 6 bases. CDR3 sequence (DNA): TGTGCCATCAGCTGGGACAGGGATTCCGAAAACACCATATATTTT. It specifies CAISWDRDSENTIYF.

The rearrangement uses TRBV4-2 and TRBJ1-2; no definite D call. The length of the CDR3 is 14 residues. Trimming stripped 5 bases from V and 7 bases from J, with 17 bases between. The germline V gene has CDR1 LGHNA and CDR2 YNFKEQ. The CDR3 DNA sequence: TGTGCCAGCAGCTCAGAGCCCCACCGGGGTGGCTACACCTTC. This codes for CASSSEPHRGGYTF.